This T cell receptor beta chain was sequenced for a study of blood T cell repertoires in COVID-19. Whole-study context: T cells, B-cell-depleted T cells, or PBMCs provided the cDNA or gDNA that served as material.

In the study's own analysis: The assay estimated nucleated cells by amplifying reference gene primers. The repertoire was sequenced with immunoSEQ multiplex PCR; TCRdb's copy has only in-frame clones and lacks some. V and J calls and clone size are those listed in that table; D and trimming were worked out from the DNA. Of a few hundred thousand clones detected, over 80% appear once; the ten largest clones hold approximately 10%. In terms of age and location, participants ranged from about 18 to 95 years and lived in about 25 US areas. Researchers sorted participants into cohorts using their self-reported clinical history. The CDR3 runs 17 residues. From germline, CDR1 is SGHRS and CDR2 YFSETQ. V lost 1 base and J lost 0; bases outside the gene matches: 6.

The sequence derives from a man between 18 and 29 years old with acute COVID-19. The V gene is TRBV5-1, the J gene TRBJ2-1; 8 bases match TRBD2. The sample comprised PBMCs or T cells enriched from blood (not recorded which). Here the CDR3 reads CASSLIAGLSSYNEQFF. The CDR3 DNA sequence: TGCGCCAGCAGCTTGATAGCGGGACTAAGCTCCTACAATGAGCAGTTCTTC.